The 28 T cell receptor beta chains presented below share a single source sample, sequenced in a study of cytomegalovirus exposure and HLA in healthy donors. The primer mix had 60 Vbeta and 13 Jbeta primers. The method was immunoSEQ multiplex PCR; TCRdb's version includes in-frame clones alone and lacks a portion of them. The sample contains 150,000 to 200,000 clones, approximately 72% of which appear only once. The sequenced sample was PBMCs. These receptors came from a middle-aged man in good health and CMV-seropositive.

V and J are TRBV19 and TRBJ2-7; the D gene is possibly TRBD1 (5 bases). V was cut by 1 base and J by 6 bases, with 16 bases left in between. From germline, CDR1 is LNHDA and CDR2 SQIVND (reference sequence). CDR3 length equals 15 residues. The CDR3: CASSIGRQGASEQYF. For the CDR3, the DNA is TGTGCCAGTAGTATAGGGCGGCAGGGTGCTAGCGAGCAGTACTTC.

CDR3 region: CASSSARSGGGPDTQYF. CDR3 bases: TGTGCCAGCAGCTCAGCCCGAAGCGGGGGGGGGCCAGATACGCAGTATTTT. The chain employs TRBV9 and TRBJ2-3, with 10 bases fitting TRBD2. V lost 4 bases and J lost 4; bases outside the gene matches: 12. The CDR3 contains 17 residues. The V gene's germline CDR1 is SGDLS and CDR2 YYNGEE.

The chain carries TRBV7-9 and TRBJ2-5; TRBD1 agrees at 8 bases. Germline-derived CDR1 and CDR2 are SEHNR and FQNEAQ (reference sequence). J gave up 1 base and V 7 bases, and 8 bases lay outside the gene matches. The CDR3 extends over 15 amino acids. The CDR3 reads CASNFDRGSQETQYF. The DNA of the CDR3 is TGTGCCAGCAACTTCGACAGGGGAAGCCAAGAGACCCAGTACTTC.

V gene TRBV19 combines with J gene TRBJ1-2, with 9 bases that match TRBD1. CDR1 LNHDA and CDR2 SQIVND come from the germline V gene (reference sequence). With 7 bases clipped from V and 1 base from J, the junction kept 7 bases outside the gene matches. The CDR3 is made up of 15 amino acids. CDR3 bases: TGTGCCAGTAACCCGGGACAGGGCCTTAACTATGGCTACACCTTC. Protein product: CASNPGQGLNYGYTF.

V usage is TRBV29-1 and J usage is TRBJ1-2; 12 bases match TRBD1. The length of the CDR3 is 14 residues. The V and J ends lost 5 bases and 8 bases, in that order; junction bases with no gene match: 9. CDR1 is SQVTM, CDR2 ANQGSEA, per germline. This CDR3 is CSVLTRDRGLGYTF. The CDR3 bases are TGCAGCGTTCTGACCCGGGACAGGGGGCTGGGCTACACCTTC.

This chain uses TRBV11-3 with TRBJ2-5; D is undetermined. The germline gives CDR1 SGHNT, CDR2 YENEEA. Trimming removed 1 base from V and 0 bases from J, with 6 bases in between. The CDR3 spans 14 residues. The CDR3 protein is CASSLGPDQETQYF. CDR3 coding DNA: TGTGCCAGCAGCTTAGGCCCAGACCAAGAGACCCAGTACTTC.

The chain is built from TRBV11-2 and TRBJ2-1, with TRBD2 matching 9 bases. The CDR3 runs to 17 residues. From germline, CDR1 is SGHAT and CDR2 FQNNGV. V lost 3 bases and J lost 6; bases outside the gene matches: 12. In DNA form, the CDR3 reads TGTGCCAGCAGCTTGGCTAGCGGGGTCAATAGGGCCAATGAGCAGTTCTTC. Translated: CASSLASGVNRANEQFF.

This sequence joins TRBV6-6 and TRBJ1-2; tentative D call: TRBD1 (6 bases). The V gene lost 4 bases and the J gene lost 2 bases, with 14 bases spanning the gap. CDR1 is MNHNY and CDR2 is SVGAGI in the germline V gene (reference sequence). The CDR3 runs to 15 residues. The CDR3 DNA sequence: TGTGCCAGCAGTTCACCGGGACACCCCAACTATGGCTACACCTTC. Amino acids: CASSSPGHPNYGYTF.

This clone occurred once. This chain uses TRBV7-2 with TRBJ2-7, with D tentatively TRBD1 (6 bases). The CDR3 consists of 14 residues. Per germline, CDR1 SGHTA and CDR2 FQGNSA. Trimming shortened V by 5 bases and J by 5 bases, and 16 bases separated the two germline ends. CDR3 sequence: CASSLTGLVNEQYF. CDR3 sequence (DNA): TGTGCCAGCAGCCTCACAGGGTTAGTCAACGAGCAGTACTTC. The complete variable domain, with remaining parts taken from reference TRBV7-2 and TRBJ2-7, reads GAGVSQSPSNKVTEKGKDVELRCDPISGHTALYWYRQSLGQGLEFLIYFQGNSAPDKSGLPSDRFSAERTGGSVSTLTIQRTQQEDSAVYLCASSLTGLVNEQYFGPGTRLTVT.

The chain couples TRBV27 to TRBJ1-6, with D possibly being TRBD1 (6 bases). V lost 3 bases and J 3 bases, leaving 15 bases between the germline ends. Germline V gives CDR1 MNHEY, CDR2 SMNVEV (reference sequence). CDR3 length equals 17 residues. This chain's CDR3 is CASSFRTASFYNSPLHF. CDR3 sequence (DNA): TGTGCCAGCAGTTTCCGGACAGCTAGCTTCTATAATTCACCCCTCCACTTT.

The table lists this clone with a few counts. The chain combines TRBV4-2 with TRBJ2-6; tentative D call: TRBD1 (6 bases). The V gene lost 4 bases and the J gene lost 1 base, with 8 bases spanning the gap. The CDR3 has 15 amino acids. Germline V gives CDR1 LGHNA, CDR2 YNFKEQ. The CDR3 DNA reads TGTGCCAGCAGCCCCACAGGGTCTGGGGCCAACGTCCTGACTTTC. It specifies CASSPTGSGANVLTF.

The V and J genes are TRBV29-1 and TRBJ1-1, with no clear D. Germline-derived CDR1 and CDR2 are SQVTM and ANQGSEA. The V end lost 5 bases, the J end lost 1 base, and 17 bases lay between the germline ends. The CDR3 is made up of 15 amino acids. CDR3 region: CSVTHGSRRNTEAFF. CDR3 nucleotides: TGCAGCGTTACCCATGGGAGCAGAAGGAACACTGAAGCTTTCTTT. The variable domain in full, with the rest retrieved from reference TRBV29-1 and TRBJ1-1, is SAVISQKPSRDICQRGTSLTIQCQVDSQVTMMFWYRQQPGQSLTLIATANQGSEATYESGFVIDKFPISRPNLTFSTLTVSNMSPEDSSIYLCSVTHGSRRNTEAFFGQGTRLTVV.

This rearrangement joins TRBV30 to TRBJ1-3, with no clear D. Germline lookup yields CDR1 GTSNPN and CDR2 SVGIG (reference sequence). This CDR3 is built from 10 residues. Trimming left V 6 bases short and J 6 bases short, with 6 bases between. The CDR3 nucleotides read TGTGCCTGTATTTTAAACACCATATATTTT. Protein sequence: CACILNTIYF.

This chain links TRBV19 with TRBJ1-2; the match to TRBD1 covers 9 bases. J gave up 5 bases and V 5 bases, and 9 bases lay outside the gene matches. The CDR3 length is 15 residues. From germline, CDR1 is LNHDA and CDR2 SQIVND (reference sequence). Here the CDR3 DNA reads TGTGCCAGTAGTGATACCGGGACAGGGATTTATGGCTACACCTTC. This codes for CASSDTGTGIYGYTF. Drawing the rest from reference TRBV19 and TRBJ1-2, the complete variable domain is DGGITQSPKYLFRKEGQNVTLSCEQNLNHDAMYWYRQDPGQGLRLIYYSQIVNDFQKGDIAEGYSVSREKKESFPLTVTSAQKNPTAFYLCASSDTGTGIYGYTFGSGTRLTVV.

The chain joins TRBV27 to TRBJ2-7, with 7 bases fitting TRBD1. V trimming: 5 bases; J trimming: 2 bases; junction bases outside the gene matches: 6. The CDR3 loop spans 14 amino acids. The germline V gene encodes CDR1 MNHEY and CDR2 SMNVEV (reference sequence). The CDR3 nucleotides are TGTGCCAGCAGTCGGGACAGTTATACCTACGAGCAGTACTTC. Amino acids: CASSRDSYTYEQYF.

The CDR3 loop is CASSFPGQANSPLHF. CDR3 sequence (DNA): TGTGCCAGCAGTTTCCCTGGACAGGCCAATTCACCCCTCCACTTT. The chain combines TRBV6-6 with TRBJ1-6, with TRBD1 identical over 7 bases. With V trimmed by 4 bases and J by 7 bases, 7 bases remained unmatched. The germline gives CDR1 MNHNY, CDR2 SVGAGI (reference sequence). This CDR3 has 15 residues.

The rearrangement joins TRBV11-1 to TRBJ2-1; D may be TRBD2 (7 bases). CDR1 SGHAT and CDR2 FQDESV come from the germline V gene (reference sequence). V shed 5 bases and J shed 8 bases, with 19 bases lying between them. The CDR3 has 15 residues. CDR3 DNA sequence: TGTGCCAGCAGCACGTTAGGGGGGGTAGGTGATGAGCAGTTCTTC. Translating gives CASSTLGGVGDEQFF.

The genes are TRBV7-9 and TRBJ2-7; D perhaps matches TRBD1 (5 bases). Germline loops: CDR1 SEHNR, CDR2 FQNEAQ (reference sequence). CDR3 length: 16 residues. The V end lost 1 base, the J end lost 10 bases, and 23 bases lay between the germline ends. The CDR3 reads CASSLDSWRQPGPQYF. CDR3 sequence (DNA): TGTGCCAGCAGCTTAGATAGCTGGAGACAGCCAGGACCCCAGTACTTC.

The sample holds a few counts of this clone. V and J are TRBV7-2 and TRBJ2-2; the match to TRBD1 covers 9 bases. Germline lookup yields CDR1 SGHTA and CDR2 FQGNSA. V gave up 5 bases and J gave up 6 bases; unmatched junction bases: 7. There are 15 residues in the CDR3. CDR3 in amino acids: CASSLPGQGSGELFF. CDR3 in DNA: TGTGCCAGCAGCCTCCCGGGACAGGGATCCGGGGAGCTGTTTTTT.

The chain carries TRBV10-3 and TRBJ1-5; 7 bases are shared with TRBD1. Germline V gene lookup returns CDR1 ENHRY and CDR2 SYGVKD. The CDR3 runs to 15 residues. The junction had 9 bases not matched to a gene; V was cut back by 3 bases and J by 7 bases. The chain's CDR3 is CAISEMGQGGQPQHF. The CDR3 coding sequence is TGTGCCATCAGTGAAATGGGGCAGGGGGGCCAGCCCCAGCATTTT.

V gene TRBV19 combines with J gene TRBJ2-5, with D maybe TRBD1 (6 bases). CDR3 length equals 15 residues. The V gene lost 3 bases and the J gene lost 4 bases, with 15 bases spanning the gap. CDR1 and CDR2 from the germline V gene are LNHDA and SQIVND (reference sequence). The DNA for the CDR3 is TGTGCCAGTAGTATTGGCAGGGGATTAGTAGAGACCCAGTACTTC. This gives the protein CASSIGRGLVETQYF.

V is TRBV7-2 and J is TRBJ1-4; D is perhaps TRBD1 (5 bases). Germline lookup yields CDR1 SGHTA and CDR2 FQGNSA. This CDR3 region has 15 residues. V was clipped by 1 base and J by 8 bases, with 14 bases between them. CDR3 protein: CASSLVAGMGEKLFF. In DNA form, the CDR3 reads TGTGCCAGCAGCTTAGTCGCAGGGATGGGAGAAAAACTGTTTTTT.

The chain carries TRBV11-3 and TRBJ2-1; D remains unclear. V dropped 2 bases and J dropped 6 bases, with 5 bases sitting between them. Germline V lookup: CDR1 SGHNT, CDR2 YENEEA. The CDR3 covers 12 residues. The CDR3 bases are TGTGCCAGCAGCTTACAGATCAATGAGCAGTTCTTC. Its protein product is CASSLQINEQFF.

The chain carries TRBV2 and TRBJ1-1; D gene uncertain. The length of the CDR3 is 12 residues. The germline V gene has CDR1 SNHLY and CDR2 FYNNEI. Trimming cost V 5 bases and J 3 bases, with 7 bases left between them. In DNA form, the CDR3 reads TGTGCCAGCAGTTGGCTGGACACTGAAGCTTTCTTT. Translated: CASSWLDTEAFF. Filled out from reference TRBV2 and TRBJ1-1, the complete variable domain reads EPEVTQTPSHQVTQMGQEVILRCVPISNHLYFYWYRQILGQKVEFLVSFYNNEISEKSEIFDDQFSVERPDGSNFTLKIRSTKLEDSAMYFCASSWLDTEAFFGQGTRLTVV.

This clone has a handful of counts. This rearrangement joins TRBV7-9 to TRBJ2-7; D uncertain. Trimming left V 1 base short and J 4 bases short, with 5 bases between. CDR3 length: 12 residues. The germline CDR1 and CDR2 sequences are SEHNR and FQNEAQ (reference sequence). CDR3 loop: CASSLEEYEQYF. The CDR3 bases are TGTGCCAGCAGCTTAGAAGAGTACGAGCAGTACTTC.

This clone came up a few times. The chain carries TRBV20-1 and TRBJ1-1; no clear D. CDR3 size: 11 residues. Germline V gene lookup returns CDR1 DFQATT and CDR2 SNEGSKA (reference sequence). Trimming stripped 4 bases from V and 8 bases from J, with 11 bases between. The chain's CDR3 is CSAIRGCEAFF. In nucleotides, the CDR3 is TGCAGTGCTATTCGGGGATGCGAAGCTTTCTTT.

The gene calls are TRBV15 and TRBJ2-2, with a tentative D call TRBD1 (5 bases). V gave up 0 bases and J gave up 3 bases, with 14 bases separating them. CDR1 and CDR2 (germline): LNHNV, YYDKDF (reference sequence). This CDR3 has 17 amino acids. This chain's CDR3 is CATSRDWARVDTGELFF. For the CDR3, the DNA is TGTGCCACCAGCAGAGATTGGGCCAGGGTGGACACCGGGGAGCTGTTTTTT.

The CDR3 here is CASSLTQGTGTGELFF. Written as DNA, the CDR3 is TGCGCCAGCAGCTTAACACAGGGTACCGGCACCGGGGAGCTGTTTTTT. The chain joins TRBV5-1 to TRBJ2-2; tentative D call: TRBD1 (6 bases). Per the germline V gene, CDR1 is SGHRS and CDR2 is YFSETQ. The V gene lost 2 bases and the J gene lost 4 bases, with 15 bases spanning the gap. CDR3 length: 16 residues.